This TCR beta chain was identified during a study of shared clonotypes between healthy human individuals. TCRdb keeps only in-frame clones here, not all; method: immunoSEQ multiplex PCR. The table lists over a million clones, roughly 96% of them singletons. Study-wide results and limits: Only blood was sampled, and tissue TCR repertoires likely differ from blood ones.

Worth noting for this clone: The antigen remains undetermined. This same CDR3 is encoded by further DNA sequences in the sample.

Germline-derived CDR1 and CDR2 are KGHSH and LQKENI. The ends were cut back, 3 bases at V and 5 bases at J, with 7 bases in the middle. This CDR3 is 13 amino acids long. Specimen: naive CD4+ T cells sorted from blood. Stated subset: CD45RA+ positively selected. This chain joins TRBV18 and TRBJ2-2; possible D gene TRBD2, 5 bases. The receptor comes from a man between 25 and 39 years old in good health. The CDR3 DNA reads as TGTGCCAGCTCACCTCCGGGGACCGGGGAGCTGTTTTTT. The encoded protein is CASSPPGTGELFF.